This T cell receptor beta chain derives from a study of cytomegalovirus exposure and HLA in healthy donors. About the study: The 120 or so validation repertoires matched the approximately 670 first-cohort repertoires in platform, a later analysis reported.

Findings and limits, study-wide: Most TCR sequences proved rare, with some public TCRs found in many donors. The classifier, whose performance was assessed in both the original and validation cohorts, reportedly diagnosed cytomegalovirus status with high specificity and sensitivity. The authors listed 164 TCR beta chains as cytomegalovirus-associated.

Trimming pared 5 bases from V and 4 bases from J, leaving 14 bases between. The CDR3 sequence is 14 residues long. CDR1 and CDR2 (germline): MDHEN, SYDVKM. On this clone: Its specificity is unknown.

Sequencing used immunoSEQ multiplex PCR; TCRdb keeps in-frame clones, though not all of them. The table includes around 150,000 clones, approximately 90% detected once. J is TRBJ1-1 and V is TRBV28; D is unclear. The specimen was PBMCs. This TCR derives from a man aged 18 to 35 in good health and CMV-seronegative. The CDR3 here is CASSADGGSTEAFF. DNA for the CDR3: TGTGCCAGCAGTGCTGACGGAGGGAGCACTGAAGCTTTCTTT.